This T cell receptor beta chain emerged from a study of OX40 agonist ivuxolimab in advanced cancers. CDR3 size: 15 residues. V was cut by 2 bases and J by 4 bases, with 12 bases left in between. CDR1 and CDR2 from the germline V gene are MNHEY and SVGAGI. Clones were read by immunoSEQ multiplex PCR, and TCRdb kept only the in-frame ones, dropping some. This table holds about 32,000 clones, roughly 87% found once. The table lists this clone with a count of one. The V and J genes are TRBV6-5 and TRBJ2-1; tentatively, D is TRBD2 (7 bases). The receptor's source is an adult with an advanced solid tumor such as melanoma, head and neck, liver or kidney cancer. The sample consisted of CD4+ or CD8+ T cells sorted from blood, taken in a trial of the OX40 agonist ivuxolimab. The CDR3 loop reads CASSYAGAGYNEQFF. The DNA of the CDR3 is TGTGCCAGCAGTTACGCGGGGGCTGGGTACAATGAGCAGTTCTTC.